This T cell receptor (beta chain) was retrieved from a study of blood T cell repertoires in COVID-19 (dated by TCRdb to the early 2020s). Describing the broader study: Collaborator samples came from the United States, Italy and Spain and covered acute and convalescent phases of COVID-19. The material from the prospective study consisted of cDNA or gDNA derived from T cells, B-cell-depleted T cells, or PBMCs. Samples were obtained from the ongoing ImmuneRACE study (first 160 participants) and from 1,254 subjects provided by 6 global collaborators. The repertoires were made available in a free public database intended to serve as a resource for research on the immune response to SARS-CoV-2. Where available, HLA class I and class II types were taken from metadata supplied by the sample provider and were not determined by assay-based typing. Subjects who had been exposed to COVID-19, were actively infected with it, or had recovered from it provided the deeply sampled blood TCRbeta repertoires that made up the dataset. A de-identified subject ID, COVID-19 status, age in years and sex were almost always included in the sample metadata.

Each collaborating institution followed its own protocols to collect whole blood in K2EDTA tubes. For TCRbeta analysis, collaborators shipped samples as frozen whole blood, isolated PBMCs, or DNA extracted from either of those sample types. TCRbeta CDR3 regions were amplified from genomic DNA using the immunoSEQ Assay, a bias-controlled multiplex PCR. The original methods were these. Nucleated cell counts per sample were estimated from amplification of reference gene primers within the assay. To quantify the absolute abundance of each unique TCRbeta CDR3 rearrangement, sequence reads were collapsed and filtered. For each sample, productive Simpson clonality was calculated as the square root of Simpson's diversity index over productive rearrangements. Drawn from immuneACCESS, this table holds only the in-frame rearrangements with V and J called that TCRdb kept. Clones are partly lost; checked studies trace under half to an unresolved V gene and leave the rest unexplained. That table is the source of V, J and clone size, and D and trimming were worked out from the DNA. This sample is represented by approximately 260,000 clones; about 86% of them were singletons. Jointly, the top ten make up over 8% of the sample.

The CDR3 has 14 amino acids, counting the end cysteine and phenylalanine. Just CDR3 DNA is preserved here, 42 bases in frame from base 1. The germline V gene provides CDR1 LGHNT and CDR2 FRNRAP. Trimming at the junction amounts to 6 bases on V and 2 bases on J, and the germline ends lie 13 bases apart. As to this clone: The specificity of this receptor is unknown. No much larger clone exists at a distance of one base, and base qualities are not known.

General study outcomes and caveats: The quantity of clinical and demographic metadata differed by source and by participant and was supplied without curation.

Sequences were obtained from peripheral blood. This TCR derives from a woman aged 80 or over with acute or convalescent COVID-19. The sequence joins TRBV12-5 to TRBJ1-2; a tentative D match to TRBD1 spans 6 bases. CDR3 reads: CASGPVQGNYGYTF. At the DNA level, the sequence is TGTGCTAGTGGCCCCGTACAGGGAAACTATGGCTACACCTTC.